The clone carrying this TCR beta chain was seen more than once but under ten times. The sample belongs to a study of blood T cell repertoires in COVID-19. V lost 5 bases, J lost 7 bases, and 8 bases stayed unmatched. CDR3 length equals 14 residues. Germline loops: CDR1 MDHEN, CDR2 SYDVKM. Clones were sequenced by immunoSEQ multiplex PCR, and TCRdb holds only the in-frame ones, with some missing. The top ten clones hold approximately 5.3% of a sample with around 54,000 clones, roughly 80% of them seen once. This sequence was found in a woman aged 45 to 65 with acute COVID-19. The sequencing sample was made of PBMCs or T cells enriched from blood (not recorded which). This sequence joins TRBV28 and TRBJ1-1; TRBD1 matches 9 bases. CDR3 bases: TGTGCCAGCAGTCCCTGGGACAGGGCGGGTGAAGCTTTCTTT. It is translated as CASSPWDRAGEAFF. Drawing the rest from reference TRBV28 and TRBJ1-1, the complete variable domain is DVKVTQSSRYLVKRTGEKVFLECVQDMDHENMFWYRQDPGLGLRLIYFSYDVKMKEKGDIPEGYSVSREKKERFSLILESASTNQTSMYLCASSPWDRAGEAFFGQGTRLTVV.